This T cell receptor beta chain is from a study of human T cells and chemical hapten exposure (dated by TCRdb to about 2021). Regarding the complete study: For sensitization, 2% DPC in acetone was applied to a roughly 2 cm by roughly 2 cm area of upper inner arm skin. Weekly therapeutic DPC doses were additionally applied to the scalp of patients throughout the approximately 25-week study period. Libraries were pooled for sequencing, and per-sample TCR yields varied mainly because of small differences in library volumes within the pool. The mostly female patient cohort included alopecia areata with under or over 50% scalp involvement, alopecia totalis and alopecia universalis. For TCR sequencing, blood came from over 25 alopecia patients at anywhere from one to four time points (pre-sensitization, 2, 6 and 24 weeks). Blood samples were taken from patients before sensitization (week 0) and at 2, 6 and about 24 weeks after DPC sensitization. Peripheral blood TCR repertoire changes were tracked in vivo in alopecia patients during primary and secondary sensitization to the hapten diphenylcyclopropenone (DPC). Patch testing was performed on the upper back with Finn chambers containing 0.01% DPC, and the patch tests were scored after 6 days according to International Contact Dermatitis Research Group standards.

CDR1 and CDR2, looked up from the germline V gene (reference sequence), are DFQATT and SNEGSKA. The germline ends are 11 bases apart after V is trimmed by 3 bases and J by 5 bases. The CDR3, cysteine through phenylalanine, is 13 amino acids long. The entry retains the CDR3 DNA only, 39 bases that are in frame from base 1. Notes on this clonotype: Its antigen remains unidentified. Per-base qualities were not stored, and no clone one base away is much larger.

General findings and caveats noted by the study authors: A positive correlation was found between the number of PT1 expanded TCRs and patch test score, with significance reached at thresholds 8, 16 and 32 but not 4. Alopecia, a presumed autoimmune disease, was present in all patients, so the immune response of the patients might differ from that of healthy individuals. Expanded TCRs formed significantly more large CDR3 similarity clusters than pre-sensitization or healthy control sets, consistent with antigen-driven responses. Repeated subsampling changed both the strength of the expansion versus patch-test correlation and the threshold at which that correlation became significant. DPC sensitization did not change how many TCRs were above 1 in 1000 frequency, and no evidence was found of alterations in global repertoire structure.

What this sample's time point label stands for: pre-sensitization, week 0. Interpreted using the paper, the treatment or condition label stands for: therapeutic diphenylcyclopropenone sensitization with weekly scalp DPC. Blood at each patch-test visit was drawn before the patch test was applied. Patients were considered eligible if aged 18 to 70, diagnosed with alopecia and deemed suitable for DPC therapy, and patients were excluded if pregnant. Unfractionated whole blood was collected in Tempus Blood RNA tubes, and total RNA was extracted from that blood. Libraries were prepared through RACE. The run used a NextSeq 500. During library preparation, unique molecular identifiers were attached to individual cDNA molecules so that TCRs could be counted in a quantitative, reproducible way. Both TCR alpha and TCR beta chains were sequenced from each blood RNA sample. As for how the authors treated the data: The median number of TCRs per sample was roughly 94,000, ranging from about 23,224 to 700,000. The Decombinator software suite was used to annotate the V, J and CDR3 of the TCR reads. For the PS versus PT1 abundance plots, all samples were subsampled to the same number of TCRs (28,000). TCRs were defined as expanded if absent before sensitization and observed at least eight times at the 2-week time point. The raw public data were reprocessed by TCRdb itself: fastp quality trimming at Q25, MiXCR clonotype calling, in-frame beta chains only. For every CDR3 protein sequence, its rows merge into one entry that carries the most common genes and DNA. The V and J calls follow TCRdb's processing rather than the paper's. The sample table contains some 330,000 distinct CDR3 sequences; only one count was recorded for about 5% of them. The leading ten clones occupy more than 8% of the sample.

The rearranged segments are TRBV20-1 and TRBJ1-5; TRBD1 is possibly the D segment (5 matching bases). The source was whole blood, collected in connection with sensitization to the hapten diphenylcyclopropenone (DPC). This TCR was recovered from a woman between 18 and 29 years old with alopecia areata. Some clones in this sample may be carry-over from other donors' samples. The CDR3: CSASYGADQPQHF. The DNA is as follows: TGCAGTGCTAGTTACGGGGCGGATCAGCCCCAGCATTTT.